The source of this TCR beta chain is a study of blood T cell repertoires in COVID-19. Study context: The analysed material was cDNA or gDNA that came from T cells, B-cell-depleted T cells, or PBMCs.

Cohorts were assigned according to the clinical history that participants reported. Cohort 3 recovery required two negative PCRs, clearance, or symptom resolution. As handled by the study authors: Cell counts per sample came from amplifying reference gene primers. Method: immunoSEQ multiplex PCR; TCRdb's copy keeps in-frame clones and lacks some. That table is the source of V, J and clone size, and D and trimming were worked out from the DNA. The sample gives 150,000 to 200,000 clones, 80% of which show up once; around 6.1% is in the top ten. Per germline, CDR1 SGHNT and CDR2 YYREEE (reference sequence). V dropped 0 bases and J dropped 0 bases, with 10 bases sitting between them. This CDR3 has 16 amino acids.

J is TRBJ1-3 and V is TRBV5-4; maybe TRBD1 (5 bases). The sample comprised PBMCs or T cells enriched from blood (not recorded which). The sequence came from a man aged 35-49 years who had recovered from COVID-19. The DNA of the CDR3 is TGTGCCAGCAGCTTGGCGTCGGGGGGCTCTGGAAACACCATATATTTT. It is translated as CASSLASGGSGNTIYF.